This section outlines one T cell receptor (beta chain) sequence together with its context. The sample originates from a study of blood T cell repertoires in COVID-19. In the study overall: Donors in the United States, Italy and Spain gave samples during acute or convalescent COVID-19.

Authors' data handling: By means of reference gene primer amplification, nucleated cell counts were estimated. Produced via immunoSEQ multiplex PCR; TCRdb's table is partial and in-frame only. V and J calls plus clone size are reproduced from that table; the DNA served to infer D and trimming. The table lists about 48,000 clones, 65% to 80% of them singletons. The origin of this receptor is a human donor with active or convalescent COVID-19. The donor label of this sample is uncertain. The sample comprised peripheral blood.

The CDR3: CASSFGTGAYSNQPQHF. The CDR3 nucleotides read TGTGCCAGCAGTTTCGGGACAGGGGCTTATAGCAATCAGCCCCAGCATTTT. The chain couples TRBV27 to TRBJ1-5; 10 bases line up with TRBD1. The CDR3 consists of 17 residues. Germline trimming cut 3 bases from V and 0 bases from J; bases unmatched to any gene: 5. Germline V CDR1 and CDR2: MNHEY, SMNVEV (reference sequence).